The 27 T cell receptor beta chains in this list originate from one sample, sequenced in a study of T cells after posttransplantation cyclophosphamide. Cyclophosphamide on days +3 and +4 followed busulfan-fludarabine conditioning and a marrow graft. The method was immunoSEQ multiplex PCR; TCRdb's version includes in-frame clones alone and lacks a portion of them. The data contain 5,500 to 7,500 clones, about 92% of them seen just once; the ten biggest clones take up just under 4.5%. Source: CD8+ T cells sorted from blood, taken after allogeneic stem cell transplant with posttransplant cyclophosphamide. Receptors were obtained from a male patient in his sixties who received an allogeneic stem cell transplant from a related donor and was CMV-positive. The graft donor may be the source of some T cells.

V usage is TRBV7-2 and J usage is TRBJ2-5; 8 bases fit TRBD2. The CDR3 spans 15 residues. V lost 1 base, J lost 3 bases, and 4 bases stayed unmatched. Germline V gene data show CDR1 as SGHTA and CDR2 as FQGNSA. CDR3 bases: TGTGCCAGCAGCTTAGGCGGGGGGTTGGAAGAGACCCAGTACTTC. The encoded protein is CASSLGGGLEETQYF.

The chain links TRBV7-3 to TRBJ2-3; 8 bases fit TRBD2. J lost 2 bases, V lost 3 bases, and 13 bases had no gene match. This CDR3 has 18 residues. Germline V gene data show CDR1 as SGHTA and CDR2 as FQGTGA. The CDR3 protein is CASSFFGGKAGDTDTQYF. In nucleotides, the CDR3 is TGTGCCAGCAGCTTCTTCGGGGGTAAAGCGGGGGACACAGATACGCAGTATTTT.

The gene calls are TRBV27 and TRBJ1-4; TRBD1 agrees at 7 bases. The CDR3 extends over 15 amino acids. The germline CDR1 and CDR2 sequences are MNHEY and SMNVEV (reference sequence). The junction had 9 bases not matched to a gene; V was cut back by 6 bases and J by 5 bases. The CDR3 loop reads CASRHTGVLNEKLFF. The CDR3 nucleotides read TGTGCCAGCAGACATACAGGGGTCTTGAATGAAAAACTGTTTTTT.

The genes are TRBV11-2 and TRBJ2-5, with 9 bases identical to TRBD1. CDR3 size: 15 residues. V was clipped by 3 bases and J by 5 bases; unmatched bases: 7. The germline V gene encodes CDR1 SGHAT and CDR2 FQNNGV. The CDR3 here is CASSFHGQGKETQYF. The CDR3 DNA sequence: TGTGCCAGCAGCTTCCACGGACAGGGGAAGGAGACCCAGTACTTC.

The table lists this clone with a count of one. The chain carries TRBV2 and TRBJ1-1, with TRBD1 matching over 8 bases. Germline assignment: CDR1 SNHLY and CDR2 FYNNEI. The CDR3 extends over 15 amino acids. The ends lost 3 bases at V and 5 bases at J; junction bases unmatched: 8. CDR3 coding DNA: TGTGCCAGCAGTGATACCGGGACAGGAGGAACTGAAGCTTTCTTT. Residues: CASSDTGTGGTEAFF.

The genes are TRBV13 and TRBJ1-2; TRBD1 might be the D (5 bases). Trimming removed 5 bases at V and 7 bases at J, with 14 bases between. The CDR3 spans 13 residues. Germline CDR1 and CDR2: PRHDT and FYEKMQ (reference sequence). In DNA, the CDR3 is TGTGCCAGCAGCGTCCAGGGCGGTGGTGGCTACACCTTC. Translated: CASSVQGGGGYTF. The full variable domain, its missing parts supplied by reference TRBV13 and TRBJ1-2, is AAGVIQSPRHLIKEKRETATLKCYPIPRHDTVYWYQQGPGQDPQFLISFYEKMQSDKGSIPDRFSAQQFSDYHSELNMSSLELGDSALYFCASSVQGGGGYTFGSGTRLTVV.

The V call is TRBV9, the J call TRBJ2-7; 12 nucleotides align to TRBD2. Germline V lookup: CDR1 SGDLS, CDR2 YYNGEE. The CDR3 has 16 amino acids. Unmatched junction bases numbered 7, after V lost 4 bases and J lost 2 bases. The CDR3 DNA reads as TGTGCCAGCAGCCCTACAGGACTAGCGGGGACCTACGAGCAGTACTTC. The encoded protein is CASSPTGLAGTYEQYF.

The chain uses TRBV9 and TRBJ1-3; D unclear. The CDR3 consists of 15 residues. Trimming took 4 bases from V and 0 from J, leaving 11 bases between them. CDR1 and CDR2 (germline): SGDLS, YYNGEE. Here the CDR3 reads CASSLTGYSGNTIYF. DNA for the CDR3: TGTGCCAGCAGCTTAACGGGGTACTCTGGAAACACCATATATTTT.

J is TRBJ2-7 and V is TRBV7-9, with a weak D call TRBD1 (6 bases). Germline V gene lookup returns CDR1 SEHNR and CDR2 FQNEAQ (reference sequence). Between the trimmed V and J ends, which lost 5 bases and 4 bases, there was a span of 12 bases. The CDR3 consists of 13 residues. In DNA form, the CDR3 reads TGTGCCAGCAGCGCGCGGACAGAGTACGAGCAGTACTTC. Translation gives CASSARTEYEQYF. Using reference TRBV7-9 and TRBJ2-7 for the parts outside the CDR3, the full variable domain is DTGVSQNPRHKITKRGQNVTFRCDPISEHNRLYWYRQTLGQGPEFLTYFQNEAQLEKSRLLSDRFSAERPKGSFSTLEIQRTEQGDSAMYLCASSARTEYEQYFGPGTRLTVT.

This clone was seen once. The J gene is TRBJ2-7, the V gene TRBV4-1; 8 nucleotides match TRBD2. Per the germline V gene, CDR1 is MGHRA and CDR2 is YSYEKL. The V gene end was trimmed by 1 base and the J gene end by 2 bases; junction bases not matched to a gene: 10. The CDR3 is 17 amino acids. CDR3 sequence: CASSQAVESGGPYEQYF. In DNA form, the CDR3 reads TGCGCCAGCAGCCAAGCGGTGGAGAGCGGGGGACCCTACGAGCAGTACTTC.

The chain joins TRBV28 to TRBJ2-3, with D perhaps matching TRBD1 (6 bases). The length of the CDR3 is 15 residues. Trimming removed 3 bases from V and 4 bases from J, with 14 bases in between. Germline loops: CDR1 MDHEN, CDR2 SYDVKM. The CDR3: CASSLVGAGADTQYF. The CDR3 DNA sequence: TGTGCCAGCAGTTTGGTGGGGGCCGGAGCAGATACGCAGTATTTT.

This chain connects TRBV4-1 to TRBJ2-1, with a possible D match to TRBD2 (6 bases). Germline CDR1 and CDR2: MGHRA and YSYEKL. Trimming removed 5 bases at V and 7 bases at J, with 18 bases between. The CDR3 spans 15 residues. The chain's CDR3 is CASSLRDSSGNEQFF. In DNA form, the CDR3 reads TGCGCCAGCAGCTTACGGGACTCTTCGGGGAATGAGCAGTTCTTC.

This chain joins TRBV5-4 and TRBJ2-2, with D perhaps TRBD1 (5 bases). The germline CDR1 and CDR2 sequences are SGHNT and YYREEE (reference sequence). The CDR3 spans 12 residues. Trimming removed 2 bases at V and 8 bases at J, with 7 bases between. The CDR3 DNA sequence: TGTGCCAGCAGCTTAGGGGTTGGGGAGCTGTTTTTT. It translates to CASSLGVGELFF.

The chain recombines TRBV19 with TRBJ2-7, with TRBD2 matching 10 bases. This CDR3 spans 14 amino acids. Unmatched junction bases numbered 2, after V lost 1 base and J lost 5 bases. Germline V gene data show CDR1 as LNHDA and CDR2 as SQIVND (reference sequence). This chain's CDR3 is CASSIGGLANEQYF. The CDR3 DNA follows: TGTGCCAGTAGTATAGGGGGACTAGCGAACGAGCAGTACTTC.

The chain employs TRBV6-1 and TRBJ1-1; tentatively, D is TRBD1 (5 bases). This CDR3 has 14 amino acids. Between the trimmed V and J ends, which lost 2 bases and 4 bases, there was a span of 11 bases. Per germline, CDR1 MNHNS and CDR2 SASEGT. CDR3 DNA sequence: TGTGCCAGCAGTGAACCAGGGTCGAGCACTGAAGCTTTCTTT. Its protein is CASSEPGSSTEAFF.

In its sample, this clone was seen a few times. J is TRBJ2-3 and V is TRBV27, with 8 bases that match TRBD2. The length of the CDR3 is 22 residues. The germline gives CDR1 MNHEY, CDR2 SMNVEV (reference sequence). Losses at the gene ends were 7 bases for V and 6 bases for J; bases not matched to a gene: 33. CDR3 DNA sequence: TGTGCCAGCACCAGAAATCCGGGACTAGAGGATTATGTGGTAGGCCCCCCCGATACGCAGTATTTT. Its translation: CASTRNPGLEDYVVGPPDTQYF.

The chain joins TRBV25-1 to TRBJ1-5, with 7 bases identical to TRBD1. Germline V gene lookup returns CDR1 MGHDK and CDR2 SYGVNS. Germline trimming cut 4 bases from V and 8 bases from J; bases unmatched to any gene: 5. The CDR3 is 13 residues long. In DNA, the CDR3 is TGTGCCAGCAGTGCGTTTACAGGGGAGCCCCAGCATTTT. Protein: CASSAFTGEPQHF.

The genes are TRBV19 and TRBJ2-1; D is ambiguous. The V gene lost 2 bases and the J gene lost 7 bases, with 9 bases spanning the gap. Germline values: CDR1 LNHDA, CDR2 SQIVND (reference sequence). The CDR3 totals 13 residues. The CDR3, as DNA: TGTGCCAGTAGTATATTTACCACTAATGAGCAGTTCTTC. Translation: CASSIFTTNEQFF. Looking up the rest from reference TRBV19 and TRBJ2-1 gives the full variable domain: DGGITQSPKYLFRKEGQNVTLSCEQNLNHDAMYWYRQDPGQGLRLIYYSQIVNDFQKGDIAEGYSVSREKKESFPLTVTSAQKNPTAFYLCASSIFTTNEQFFGPGTRLTVL.

The gene calls are TRBV15 and TRBJ2-5; 7 nucleotides agree with TRBD2. CDR1 LNHNV and CDR2 YYDKDF come from the germline V gene (reference sequence). V was clipped by 3 bases and J by 1 base; unmatched bases: 8. The CDR3 runs 16 residues. CDR3 residues: CATSRRRKRGQETQYF. The CDR3 DNA reads as TGTGCCACCAGCAGGAGAAGGAAGCGGGGCCAAGAGACCCAGTACTTC.

The chain recombines TRBV27 with TRBJ2-3; 7 positions agree with TRBD2. CDR1 and CDR2 (germline): MNHEY, SMNVEV (reference sequence). Trimming at V came to 3 bases and at J to 5 bases, leaving 8 bases not matched to a gene. The CDR3 is made up of 15 amino acids. The CDR3 DNA reads TGTGCCAGCAGTTTCTTGATTGGGGAGGGAGATACGCAGTATTTT. Encoded protein: CASSFLIGEGDTQYF.

The chain couples TRBV27 to TRBJ1-5; TRBD1 might be the D (6 bases). Germline V gives CDR1 MNHEY, CDR2 SMNVEV (reference sequence). V was cut by 10 bases and J by 4 bases, with 14 bases left in between. There are 13 residues in the CDR3. The CDR3 DNA reads as TGTGCCACCTCCGAGGGGGGGAATCAGCCCCAGCATTTT. It encodes CATSEGGNQPQHF.

The V and J genes are TRBV19 and TRBJ2-1, with 12 bases that match TRBD2. The CDR3 spans 12 residues. V shed 8 bases, J shed 10 bases, and the junction held 3 bases outside the gene matches. Germline assignment: CDR1 LNHDA and CDR2 SQIVND (reference sequence). Written as DNA, the CDR3 is TGTGCCAGTGGACTAGCGGGGAGAGAGCAGTTCTTC. Its protein product is CASGLAGREQFF. The whole variable domain, filled in from reference TRBV19 and TRBJ2-1, reads DGGITQSPKYLFRKEGQNVTLSCEQNLNHDAMYWYRQDPGQGLRLIYYSQIVNDFQKGDIAEGYSVSREKKESFPLTVTSAQKNPTAFYLCASGLAGREQFFGPGTRLTVL.

This rearrangement joins TRBV28 to TRBJ1-4; D unresolved. In germline, CDR1 is MDHEN, CDR2 SYDVKM. The CDR3 covers 16 residues. The ends were cut back, 4 bases at V and 0 bases at J, with 12 bases in the middle. This CDR3 is CASSSPEVATNEKLFF. CDR3 in DNA: TGTGCCAGCAGTTCCCCGGAGGTTGCAACTAATGAAAAACTGTTTTTT.

This rearrangement joins TRBV4-1 to TRBJ1-5, with TRBD1 identical over 9 bases. CDR3 length: 17 amino acids. Germline V gene lookup returns CDR1 MGHRA and CDR2 YSYEKL. Unmatched junction bases numbered 9, after V lost 5 bases and J lost 1 base. CDR3 in DNA: TGCGCCAGCAGCGAAGGACAGGGGATGACAAGCAATCAGCCCCAGCATTTT. It yields the protein CASSEGQGMTSNQPQHF.

The chain employs TRBV4-3 and TRBJ2-3; TRBD1 agrees at 8 bases. CDR1 is LGHNA, CDR2 YSLEER, per germline. The V segment lost 3 bases and the J segment 4 bases; nucleotides outside the gene matches: 6. The CDR3 loop spans 15 amino acids. CDR3 bases: TGCGCCAGCAGCCAGGGTGACAGGGGCGCAGATACGCAGTATTTT. Translated: CASSQGDRGADTQYF.

The DNA for the CDR3 is TGTGCCAGCAGCTTAGGTGGGACTTCGACAGATACGCAGTATTTT. It is translated as CASSLGGTSTDTQYF. J is TRBJ2-3 and V is TRBV7-8, with D possibly matching TRBD2 (6 bases). The length of the CDR3 is 15 residues. With 1 base removed from V and 3 bases from J, the gap between germline ends came to 11 bases. Germline V gives CDR1 SGHVS, CDR2 FQNEAQ.

This chain joins TRBV9 and TRBJ2-1, with D perhaps matching TRBD2 (7 bases). CDR1 and CDR2 from the germline V gene are SGDLS and YYNGEE. V dropped 0 bases and J dropped 6 bases, with 16 bases sitting between them. CDR3 length: 16 residues. Written as DNA, the CDR3 is TGTGCCAGCAGCGTAGAGGGGAGGGGGGGGGTCAATGAGCAGTTCTTC. Translation gives CASSVEGRGGVNEQFF.